Described below is a single T cell receptor beta chain sequence and its context. The antigen is unknown. Here immunoSEQ multiplex PCR was the method, and the copy in TCRdb shows in-frame clones only, minus some. The sample yields over 20,000 clones, roughly 75% seen once. V was shortened by 3 bases and J by 0 bases, with 9 bases between the two germline ends. The CDR3 is made up of 15 amino acids. CDR1 MNHNS and CDR2 SASEGT come from the germline V gene. These data are taken from a study of PD-1 blockade in classical Hodgkin lymphoma. Study observations and caveats: Any patient who commenced nivolumab under 1 year after ASCT was excluded. With CD4+ cells, TCR diversity rose significantly by C4D1, but not with CD8+ cells.

In every patient, relapse followed autologous stem cell transplantation, while exposure to brentuximab vedotin differed. The best responses consisted of complete response, partial response or progressive disease. The clonotype comes from a human donor with classical Hodgkin lymphoma. The V gene is TRBV6-1, the J gene TRBJ1-3; unclear D gene. The material sequenced was peripheral blood mononuclear cells (PBMCs), taken before the second cycle of nivolumab. CDR3 region: CASSDPRPSGNTIYF. The CDR3 DNA reads TGTGCCAGCAGTGATCCGCGCCCCTCTGGAAACACCATATATTTT.